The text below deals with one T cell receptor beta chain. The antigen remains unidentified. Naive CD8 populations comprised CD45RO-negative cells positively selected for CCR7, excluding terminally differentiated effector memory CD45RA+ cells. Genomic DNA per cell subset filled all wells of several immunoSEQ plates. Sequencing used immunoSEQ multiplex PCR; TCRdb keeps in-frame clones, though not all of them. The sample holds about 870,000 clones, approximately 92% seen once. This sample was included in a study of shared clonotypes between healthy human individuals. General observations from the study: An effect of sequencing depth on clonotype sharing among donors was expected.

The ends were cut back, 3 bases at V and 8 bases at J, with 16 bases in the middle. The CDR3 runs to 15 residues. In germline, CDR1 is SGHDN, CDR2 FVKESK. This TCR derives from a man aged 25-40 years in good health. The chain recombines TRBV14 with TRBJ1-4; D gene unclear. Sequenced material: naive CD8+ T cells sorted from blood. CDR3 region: CASSHTDRVWEKLFF. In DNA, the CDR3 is TGTGCCAGCAGCCACACCGACCGGGTATGGGAAAAACTGTTTTTT.